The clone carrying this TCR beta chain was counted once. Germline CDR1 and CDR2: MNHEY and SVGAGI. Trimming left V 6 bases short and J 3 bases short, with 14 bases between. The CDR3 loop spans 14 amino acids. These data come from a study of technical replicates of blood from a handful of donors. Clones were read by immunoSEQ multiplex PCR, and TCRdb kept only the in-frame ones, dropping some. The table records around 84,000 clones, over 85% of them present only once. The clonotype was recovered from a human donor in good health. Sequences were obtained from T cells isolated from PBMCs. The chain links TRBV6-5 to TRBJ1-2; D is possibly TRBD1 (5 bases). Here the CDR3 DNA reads TGTGCCAGCAGAACCAACGACAGATACTATGGCTACACCTTC. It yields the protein CASRTNDRYYGYTF.